The T cell receptor beta chain under discussion was sequenced for a study of T cell changes during pregnancy in multiple sclerosis. Measured with immunoSEQ multiplex PCR; TCRdb has only the in-frame clones, and not every one. The repertoire includes more than 85,000 clones, around nine tenths of them detected once, and 1% to 1.5% sits in the top ten. The CDR3 covers 14 residues. V shed 2 bases and J shed 7 bases, with 12 bases lying between them. Germline V lookup: CDR1 MNHEY, CDR2 SMNVEV (reference sequence). The specimen comprised peripheral blood, sampled in the second trimester of pregnancy. The source is a female donor with multiple sclerosis, enrolled in a pregnancy study. The chain employs TRBV27 and TRBJ2-1, with D possibly TRBD2 on 5 matching bases. CDR3 region: CASSLTLEGNEQFF. In DNA form, the CDR3 reads TGTGCCAGCAGTTTAACTCTAGAGGGAAATGAGCAGTTCTTC.